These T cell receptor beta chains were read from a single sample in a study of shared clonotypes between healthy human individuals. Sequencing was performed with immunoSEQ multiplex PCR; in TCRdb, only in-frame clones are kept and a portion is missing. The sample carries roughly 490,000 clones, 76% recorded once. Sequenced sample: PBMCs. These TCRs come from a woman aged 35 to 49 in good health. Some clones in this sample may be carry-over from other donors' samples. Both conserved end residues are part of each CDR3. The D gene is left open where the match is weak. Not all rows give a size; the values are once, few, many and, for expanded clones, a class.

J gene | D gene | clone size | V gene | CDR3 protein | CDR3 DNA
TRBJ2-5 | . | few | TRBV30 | CAWSVPFSAGQETQYF | TGTGCCTGGAGTGTCCCTTTTTCCGCGGGCCAAGAGACCCAGTACTTC
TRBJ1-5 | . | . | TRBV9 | CASSPTEGYQPQHF | TGTGCCAGCAGCCCCACCGAGGGCTATCAGCCCCAGCATTTT
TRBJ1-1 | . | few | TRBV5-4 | CASSREDREAFF | TGTGCCAGCAGCCGGGAGGACAGAGAAGCTTTCTTT
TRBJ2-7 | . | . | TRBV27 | CASSLAWETGYEQYF | TGTGCCAGCAGTTTGGCCTGGGAGACGGGCTACGAGCAGTACTTC
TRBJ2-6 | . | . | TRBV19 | CASTGGGANVLTF | TGTGCCAGTACAGGTGGAGGGGCCAACGTCCTGACTTTC
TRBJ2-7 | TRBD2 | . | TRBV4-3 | CASSQEGLAVLGEQYF | TGCGCCAGCAGCCAAGAAGGACTAGCGGTTCTTGGAGAGCAGTACTTC
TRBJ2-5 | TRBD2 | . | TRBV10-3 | CAISNPPGLAAKVEETQYF | TGTGCCATCAGTAATCCTCCGGGACTAGCGGCCAAGGTGGAAGAGACCCAGTACTTC
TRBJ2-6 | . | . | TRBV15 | CATSKRQWASGANVLTF | TGTGCCACCAGCAAGCGACAGTGGGCCTCTGGGGCCAACGTCCTGACTTTC
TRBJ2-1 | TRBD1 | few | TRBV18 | CASSPSGQGAYNEQFF | TGTGCCAGCTCACCCTCGGGACAGGGCGCCTACAATGAGCAGTTCTTC
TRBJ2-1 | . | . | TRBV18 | CASSSIAGLGGDNEQFF | TGTGCCAGCTCGTCCATAGCAGGCCTGGGAGGCGACAATGAGCAGTTCTTC
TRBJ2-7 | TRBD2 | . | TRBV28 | CASSFVRGRVGEQYF | TGTGCCAGCAGTTTCGTCCGCGGGAGGGTCGGCGAGCAGTACTTC
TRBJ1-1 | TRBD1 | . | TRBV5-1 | CASSGGQGWVAGAFF | TGCGCCAGCAGCGGAGGACAGGGGTGGGTAGCGGGGGCTTTCTTT
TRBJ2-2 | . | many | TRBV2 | CASSHGAGTNTGELFF | TGTGCCAGCAGCCACGGGGCGGGAACGAACACCGGGGAGCTGTTTTTT
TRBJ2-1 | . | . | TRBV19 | CASSISGNSDEQFF | TGTGCCAGTAGTATATCCGGGAATAGCGATGAGCAGTTCTTC
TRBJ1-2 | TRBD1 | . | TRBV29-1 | CSVTSGGGPGYTF | TGCAGCGTTACGAGCGGAGGGGGCCCTGGCTACACCTTC
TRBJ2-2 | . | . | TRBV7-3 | CASSSSVTAGELFF | TGTGCCAGCAGCTCCAGCGTGACTGCCGGGGAGCTGTTTTTT
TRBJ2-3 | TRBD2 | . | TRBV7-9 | CASSQATSSGVADTQYF | TGTGCCAGCAGCCAAGCGACTAGCTCGGGAGTGGCAGATACGCAGTATTTT
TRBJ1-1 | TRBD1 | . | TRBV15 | CATSSNTGVAFF | TGTGCCACCAGCAGCAACACAGGGGTGGCTTTCTTT
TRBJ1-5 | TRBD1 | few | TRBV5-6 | CASSTYDRVNQPQHF | TGTGCCAGCAGCACCTACGACAGGGTCAATCAGCCCCAGCATTTT
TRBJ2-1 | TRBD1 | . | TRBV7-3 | CASSTDRGYNEQFF | TGTGCCAGCAGTACCGACAGGGGGTACAATGAGCAGTTCTTC
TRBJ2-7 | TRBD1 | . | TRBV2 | CASSEEGRGLVKQYF | TGTGCCAGCAGTGAAGAGGGCAGGGGGCTGGTGAAGCAGTACTTC
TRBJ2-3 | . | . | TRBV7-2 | CASSRTAWDTDTQYF | TGTGCCAGCTCTAGAACGGCGTGGGACACAGATACGCAGTATTTT
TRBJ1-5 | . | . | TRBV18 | CASSPGLQPQHF | TGTGCCAGCTCACCTGGACTGCAGCCCCAGCATTTT
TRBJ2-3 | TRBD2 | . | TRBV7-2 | CASSFLAGGADTQYF | TGTGCCAGCAGCTTCCTAGCGGGAGGGGCAGATACGCAGTATTTT
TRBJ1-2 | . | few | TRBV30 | CAWSVLLAIGYTF | TGTGCCTGGAGTGTACTCCTAGCCATAGGCTACACCTTC
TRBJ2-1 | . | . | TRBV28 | CASLGLQSYNEQFF | TGTGCCAGCCTCGGGCTCCAATCCTACAATGAGCAGTTCTTC
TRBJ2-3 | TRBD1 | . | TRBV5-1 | CASTGRTGVGADTQYF | TGCGCCTCCACGGGACGGACAGGGGTTGGCGCAGATACGCAGTATTTT
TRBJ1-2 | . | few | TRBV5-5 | CASSLLQLNYGYTF | TGTGCCAGCAGCTTGCTACAGTTAAACTATGGCTACACCTTC
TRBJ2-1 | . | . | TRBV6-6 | CASSYSRLGDNEQFF | TGTGCCAGCAGTTACTCTCGACTTGGAGACAATGAGCAGTTCTTC
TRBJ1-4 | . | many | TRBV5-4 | CASSLMQGPNEKLFF | TGTGCCAGCAGCTTGATGCAGGGACCTAATGAAAAACTGTTTTTT
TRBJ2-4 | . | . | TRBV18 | CASSPGGPKNIQYF | TGTGCCAGCTCACCGGGGGGGCCCAAAAACATTCAGTACTTC
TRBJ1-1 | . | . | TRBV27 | CASSLFSNAYKSNTEAFF | TGTGCCAGCAGTTTATTCTCGAACGCTTACAAATCGAACACTGAAGCTTTCTTT
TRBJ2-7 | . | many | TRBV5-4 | CASSLYQGGAQYF | TGTGCCAGCAGCTTGTACCAGGGAGGCGCGCAGTACTTC
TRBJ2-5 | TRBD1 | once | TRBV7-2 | CASSSRTGYPQETQYF | TGTGCCAGCAGCAGCAGGACAGGGTACCCGCAAGAGACCCAGTACTTC
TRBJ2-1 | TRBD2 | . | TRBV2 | CASKGASGTDYNEQFF | TGTGCCAGCAAGGGGGCTAGCGGGACCGACTACAATGAGCAGTTCTTC
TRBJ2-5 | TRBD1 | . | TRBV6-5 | CASRNQQGRRETQYF | TGTGCCAGCAGGAACCAACAGGGGAGACGAGAGACCCAGTACTTC
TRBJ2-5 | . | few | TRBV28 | CASSFLRGGQETQYF | TGTGCCAGCAGTTTTCTCAGGGGAGGACAAGAGACCCAGTACTTC
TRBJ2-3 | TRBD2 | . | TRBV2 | CASSAPGLAGGLTDTQYF | TGTGCCAGCAGCGCCCCGGGACTAGCGGGAGGGTTAACAGATACGCAGTATTTT
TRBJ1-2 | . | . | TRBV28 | CATRGGAVNYGYTF | TGTGCCACCAGAGGGGGGGCAGTTAACTATGGCTACACCTTC
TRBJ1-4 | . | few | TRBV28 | CASKGPTNEKLFF | TGTGCCAGCAAAGGACCAACTAATGAAAAACTGTTTTTT
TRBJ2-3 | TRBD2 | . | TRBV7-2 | CASNVAGNHLTDTQYF | TGTGCCAGCAACGTAGCGGGAAACCACTTGACAGATACGCAGTATTTT
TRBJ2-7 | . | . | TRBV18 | CASSPRESYEQYF | TGTGCCAGCTCACCTCGAGAATCTTACGAGCAGTACTTC
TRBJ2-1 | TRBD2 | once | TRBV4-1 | CASSQTSGSGRNEQFF | TGCGCCAGCAGCCAAACTAGCGGGAGTGGAAGAAATGAGCAGTTCTTC
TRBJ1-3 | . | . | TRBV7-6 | CASSLGRSSGNTIYF | TGTGCCAGCAGCTTAGGTAGATCCTCTGGAAACACCATATATTTT
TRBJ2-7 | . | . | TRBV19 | CASSRGSTYEQYF | TGTGCCAGTAGTCGGGGGTCAACCTACGAGCAGTACTTC
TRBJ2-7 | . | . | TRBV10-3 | CAISDLEGFYEQYF | TGTGCCATCAGTGATTTAGAGGGGTTCTACGAGCAGTACTTC
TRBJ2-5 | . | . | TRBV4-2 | CASSHPGPSREVGETQYF | TGTGCCAGCAGCCACCCCGGACCCAGCCGCGAAGTGGGAGAGACCCAGTACTTC
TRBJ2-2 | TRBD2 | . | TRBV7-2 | CASSLGLAGAGTGELFF | TGTGCCAGCAGCTTGGGACTAGCGGGAGCGGGCACCGGGGAGCTGTTTTTT
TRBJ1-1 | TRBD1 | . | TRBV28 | CASKTGGNTEAFF | TGTGCCAGCAAGACAGGGGGCAACACTGAAGCTTTCTTT
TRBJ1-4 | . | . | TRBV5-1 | CASRRPWEEKLFF | TGCGCCAGCAGGCGTCCTTGGGAAGAAAAACTGTTTTTT
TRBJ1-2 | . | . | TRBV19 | CASSTGGATTYYGYTF | TGTGCCAGTAGTACCGGGGGGGCCACGACCTACTATGGCTACACCTTC
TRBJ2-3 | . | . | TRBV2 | CASSGYQSVGTDTQYF | TGTGCCAGCAGTGGATACCAAAGTGTAGGTACAGATACGCAGTATTTT
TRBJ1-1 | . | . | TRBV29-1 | CSVGGRNTEAFF | TGCAGCGTGGGGGGCCGGAACACTGAAGCTTTCTTT
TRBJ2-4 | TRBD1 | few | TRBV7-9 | CASSLPWDRGPIQYF | TGTGCCAGCAGCTTACCCTGGGACAGGGGACCCATTCAGTACTTC
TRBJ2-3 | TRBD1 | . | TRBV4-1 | CASSQEEAGGRTDTQYF | TGCGCCAGCAGCCAAGAAGAAGCAGGGGGCAGGACAGATACGCAGTATTTT
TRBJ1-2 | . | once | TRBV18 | CASSPPTGIGDYGYTF | TGTGCCAGCTCACCACCAACAGGGATAGGGGACTATGGCTACACCTTC
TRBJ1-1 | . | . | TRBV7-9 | CASSRQTEAFF | TGTGCCAGCAGCAGACAGACTGAAGCTTTCTTT